The 3 T cell receptor beta chains listed next were all sequenced from one sample in a study of T cells in Graves' hyperthyroidism and ophthalmopathy. The CDR3 regions of TCR beta were amplified from RNA transcripts. With the HTBI primer set, the TCR CDR3 went through a first round of RT-PCR. TCRdb used MiXCR to reprocess the multiplex PCR reads, holding one entry per CDR3 protein. The sample yields a few hundred thousand distinct CDR3 sequences, around 15% seen once. Sequencing input: blood. The source is a woman aged 18-29 years with Graves' hyperthyroidism.

This clonotype has a count of ten or more. This chain joins TRBV11-2 and TRBJ2-1; 7 bases align to TRBD2. Germline loops: CDR1 SGHAT, CDR2 FQNNGV. Germline trimming cut 6 bases from V and 8 bases from J; bases unmatched to any gene: 13. The CDR3 contains 15 residues. Here the CDR3 DNA reads TGTGCCAGCAGAAGTAGCGGGTGGGGGTTGGATGAGCAGTTCTTC. It yields the protein CASRSSGWGLDEQFF.

This clonotype was recorded at least ten times. CDR3 sequence (DNA): TGCAGTGCTAGAGATCCTAGGGGGACTAGCGGACTCTACAATGAGCAGTTCTTC. This gives the protein CSARDPRGTSGLYNEQFF. The chain carries TRBV20-1 and TRBJ2-1, with TRBD2 matching 11 bases. CDR1 and CDR2 (germline): DFQATT, SNEGSKA (reference sequence). The CDR3 consists of 18 residues. J was trimmed by 3 bases and V by 0 bases; bases with no gene match: 10.

This clonotype has only a few counts. The chain links TRBV6-5 to TRBJ1-5, with a weak D call TRBD1 (6 bases). The germline CDR1 and CDR2 sequences are MNHEY and SVGAGI. With 0 bases removed from V and 10 bases from J, the gap between germline ends came to 16 bases. This CDR3 has 15 amino acids. CDR3 nucleotide sequence: TGTGCCAGCAGTTACTCGACGGGGGCTGGTCACCCCCAGCATTTT. This encodes CASSYSTGAGHPQHF.